These T cell receptor beta chains were read from a single sample in a study of shared clonotypes between healthy human individuals. Sequenced by immunoSEQ multiplex PCR; TCRdb stores in-frame clones only, minus some. The sample consists of about 680,000 clones, 55% to 75% of them appearing once. Sequencing input: memory CD4+ T cells sorted from blood. Receptors were obtained from a woman aged 25 to 39 in good health. Both conserved end residues are part of each CDR3. The order of the fields is clone size, V gene, D gene, J gene, CDR3 DNA, CDR3 protein. D genes are given only for firm matches. A row's size may be missing; if present it is once, few, many or a size class.

clone_size: NA
v_call: TRBV5-1
d_call: TRBD2
j_call: TRBJ2-1
cdr3_nt: TGCGCCAGCAGCTTGCCCGCTACTAGCGGGACAAGCCACAATGAGCAGTTCTTC
cdr3_aa: CASSLPATSGTSHNEQFF

clone_size: NA
v_call: TRBV25-1
d_call: TRBD1
j_call: TRBJ2-7
cdr3_nt: TGTGCCAGCATTTCCACCGGACAGGGGGCGAGGGAGCAGTACTTC
cdr3_aa: CASISTGQGAREQYF

clone_size: NA
v_call: TRBV28
d_call: TRBD2
j_call: TRBJ2-1
cdr3_nt: TGTGCCAGCAGTCTTGGACGGGCTAGCGGGTACAATGATCAGCAGTTCTTC
cdr3_aa: CASSLGRASGYNDQQFF

clone_size: NA
v_call: TRBV5-1
d_call: TRBD1
j_call: TRBJ2-1
cdr3_nt: TGCGCCAGCAGCTACGGAAGGGGGACAGGGAGGGAGAATGAGCAGTTCTTC
cdr3_aa: CASSYGRGTGRENEQFF

clone_size: NA
v_call: TRBV28
d_call: NA
j_call: TRBJ2-7
cdr3_nt: TGTGCCAGCAGTCCCCAGGTCGGATCCGAGCAGTACTTC
cdr3_aa: CASSPQVGSEQYF

clone_size: NA
v_call: TRBV5-4
d_call: TRBD1
j_call: TRBJ2-1
cdr3_nt: TGTGCCAGCACCCCAGGGGGTGGCTCCTACAATGAGCAGTTCTTC
cdr3_aa: CASTPGGGSYNEQFF

clone_size: NA
v_call: TRBV6-5
d_call: NA
j_call: TRBJ1-3
cdr3_nt: TGTGCCAGCAGTAACCATCCAAGCTCTGGAAACACCATATATTTT
cdr3_aa: CASSNHPSSGNTIYF

clone_size: NA
v_call: TRBV18
d_call: TRBD2
j_call: TRBJ2-1
cdr3_nt: TGTGCCAGCTCACCACGAGCGGGAGGGTCCTACGGTGAGCAGTTCTTC
cdr3_aa: CASSPRAGGSYGEQFF

clone_size: NA
v_call: TRBV28
d_call: TRBD2
j_call: TRBJ2-1
cdr3_nt: TGTGCCAGCAGTTTCCCCCGGAGCGGGAGCGACAATGAGCAGTTCTTC
cdr3_aa: CASSFPRSGSDNEQFF

clone_size: NA
v_call: TRBV6-1
d_call: TRBD1
j_call: TRBJ1-5
cdr3_nt: TGTGCCATCACACAACAGGGGAATAGCAATCAGCCCCAGCATTTT
cdr3_aa: CAITQQGNSNQPQHF

clone_size: NA
v_call: TRBV29-1
d_call: TRBD2
j_call: TRBJ2-3
cdr3_nt: TGCAGCGCCGGGACTAGCGGGAGTACAGATACGCAGTATTTT
cdr3_aa: CSAGTSGSTDTQYF

clone_size: NA
v_call: TRBV29-1
d_call: TRBD1
j_call: TRBJ2-5
cdr3_nt: TGCAGCGTGAATACAGGGGCGCAAGAGACCCAGTACTTC
cdr3_aa: CSVNTGAQETQYF

clone_size: few
v_call: TRBV19
d_call: NA
j_call: TRBJ1-5
cdr3_nt: TGTGCCAGTAAGGACAACAGGCGTACCAATCAGCCCCAGCATTTT
cdr3_aa: CASKDNRRTNQPQHF

clone_size: NA
v_call: TRBV7-2
d_call: NA
j_call: TRBJ2-5
cdr3_nt: TGTGCCAGCAGCTTAGTGGCGTCTGGTGTAGAGACCCAGTACTTC
cdr3_aa: CASSLVASGVETQYF

clone_size: NA
v_call: TRBV7-2
d_call: NA
j_call: TRBJ2-7
cdr3_nt: TGTGCCAGCCGACAGCGGAGTAGCTCCTACGAGCAGTACTTC
cdr3_aa: CASRQRSSSYEQYF

clone_size: NA
v_call: TRBV4-1
d_call: TRBD2
j_call: TRBJ2-1
cdr3_nt: TGCGCCAGCAGCCAACATTCTAGCGGGAGCGAGGTTTATGTGCGGTTCTTC
cdr3_aa: CASSQHSSGSEVYVRFF

clone_size: once
v_call: TRBV14
d_call: NA
j_call: TRBJ1-4
cdr3_nt: TGTGCCAGCAGCCAAGCGGGAAAACTGTTTTTT
cdr3_aa: CASSQAGKLFF

clone_size: NA
v_call: TRBV6-6
d_call: NA
j_call: TRBJ1-5
cdr3_nt: TGTGCCAGCAGCCCTTCTGGGAATAGCAATCAGCCCCAGCATTTT
cdr3_aa: CASSPSGNSNQPQHF

clone_size: few
v_call: TRBV30
d_call: TRBD1
j_call: TRBJ1-6
cdr3_nt: TGTGCCTGGAGTGTATACGGGACAGGGATCTTCTCCTATAATTCACCCCTCCACTTT
cdr3_aa: CAWSVYGTGIFSYNSPLHF

clone_size: NA
v_call: TRBV19
d_call: NA
j_call: TRBJ1-5
cdr3_nt: TGTGCCAGTAGACTAAGCAGGGGACCCAATCAGCCCCAGCATTTT
cdr3_aa: CASRLSRGPNQPQHF

clone_size: NA
v_call: TRBV28
d_call: TRBD2
j_call: TRBJ2-2
cdr3_nt: TGTGCCAGCAGTTTTTGGGCGGGAGGAGATACCGGGGAGCTGTTTTTT
cdr3_aa: CASSFWAGGDTGELFF

clone_size: few
v_call: TRBV11-3
d_call: TRBD1
j_call: TRBJ1-5
cdr3_nt: TGTGCCAGCAGAGTGGACAGGGCACCAAATCAGCCCCAGCATTTT
cdr3_aa: CASRVDRAPNQPQHF

clone_size: few
v_call: TRBV21-1
d_call: NA
j_call: TRBJ1-2
cdr3_nt: TGTGCCAGCAGCAAAACGATTCCGGGACAGGGAAGGAGGTATGGCTACACCTTC
cdr3_aa: CASSKTIPGQGRRYGYTF

clone_size: NA
v_call: TRBV7-2
d_call: NA
j_call: TRBJ2-1
cdr3_nt: TGTGCCAGCAGCCAAGACAGAGATCCCTACAATGAGCAGTTCTTC
cdr3_aa: CASSQDRDPYNEQFF

clone_size: NA
v_call: TRBV28
d_call: TRBD2
j_call: TRBJ2-7
cdr3_nt: TGTGCCAGCAGTTCTAGCGGGTACAGCTCCTACGAGCAGTACTTC
cdr3_aa: CASSSSGYSSYEQYF

clone_size: NA
v_call: TRBV25-1
d_call: TRBD2
j_call: TRBJ2-7
cdr3_nt: TGTGCCAGCAGTGACGGGACTAGCGGGGCCTACGAGCAGTACTTC
cdr3_aa: CASSDGTSGAYEQYF

clone_size: once
v_call: TRBV5-4
d_call: TRBD1
j_call: TRBJ2-2
cdr3_nt: TGTGCCAGCAGGCCCGGGGGGACAGGGGTCACCGGGGAGCTGTTTTTT
cdr3_aa: CASRPGGTGVTGELFF

clone_size: NA
v_call: TRBV25-1
d_call: TRBD1
j_call: TRBJ1-5
cdr3_nt: TGTGCCAGCAGTGAGGGACAGCCCGCGGATCAGCCCCAGCATTTT
cdr3_aa: CASSEGQPADQPQHF

clone_size: few
v_call: TRBV23-1
d_call: NA
j_call: TRBJ2-7
cdr3_nt: TGCGCCAGCAGCCCTACAGGGGCGGGATGGTCCGAGCAGTACTTC
cdr3_aa: CASSPTGAGWSEQYF

clone_size: NA
v_call: TRBV7-3
d_call: TRBD1
j_call: TRBJ2-3
cdr3_nt: TGTGCCAGCAGCTCAGGGGGACGCACAGATACGCAGTATTTT
cdr3_aa: CASSSGGRTDTQYF

clone_size: once
v_call: TRBV18
d_call: NA
j_call: TRBJ1-4
cdr3_nt: TGTGCCAGCTCACCCAGCCCTTCTTATAATGAAAAACTGTTTTTT
cdr3_aa: CASSPSPSYNEKLFF

clone_size: NA
v_call: TRBV11-2
d_call: NA
j_call: TRBJ2-7
cdr3_nt: TGTGCCAGCAGCTTAGGGGTGACAGGTCCCTCCTACGAGCAGTACTTC
cdr3_aa: CASSLGVTGPSYEQYF

clone_size: NA
v_call: TRBV7-2
d_call: NA
j_call: TRBJ2-1
cdr3_nt: TGTGCCAGCAGCTCGAGCGGGAATGAGCAGTTCTTC
cdr3_aa: CASSSSGNEQFF

clone_size: NA
v_call: TRBV27
d_call: NA
j_call: TRBJ1-2
cdr3_nt: TGTGCCAGCAGGAGGAGTAGCAATGGCTACACCTTC
cdr3_aa: CASRRSSNGYTF

clone_size: NA
v_call: TRBV10-2
d_call: NA
j_call: TRBJ1-2
cdr3_nt: TGCGCCAGCAGTGATAGGAGTAGGGGGGGATATGGCTACACCTTC
cdr3_aa: CASSDRSRGGYGYTF

clone_size: NA
v_call: TRBV5-1
d_call: NA
j_call: TRBJ1-4
cdr3_nt: TGCGCCAGCAGCCTCTGGCAGGGAACTAATGAAAAACTGTTTTTT
cdr3_aa: CASSLWQGTNEKLFF

clone_size: NA
v_call: TRBV11-2
d_call: NA
j_call: TRBJ2-6
cdr3_nt: TGTGCCAGCAGCTTGGTAAGGGTCGGGGCCAACGTCCTGACTTTC
cdr3_aa: CASSLVRVGANVLTF

clone_size: NA
v_call: TRBV7-6
d_call: TRBD2
j_call: TRBJ2-7
cdr3_nt: TGTGCCAGCAGCTCGGCTAGCGGGAGATGGGAGCAGTACTTC
cdr3_aa: CASSSASGRWEQYF

clone_size: few
v_call: TRBV6-1
d_call: NA
j_call: TRBJ2-2
cdr3_nt: TGTGCCAGCACCCTGGGGGGTTCGGGCGCCGGGGAGCTGTTTTTT
cdr3_aa: CASTLGGSGAGELFF

clone_size: NA
v_call: TRBV5-8
d_call: TRBD1
j_call: TRBJ1-2
cdr3_nt: TGTGCCAGCAGCATAGGACAGGTCTACTATGGCTACACCTTC
cdr3_aa: CASSIGQVYYGYTF

clone_size: NA
v_call: TRBV19
d_call: TRBD1
j_call: TRBJ2-7
cdr3_nt: TGTGCCAGTAGTACCCCGGGACAGGCTATAAGGGAGCAGTACTTC
cdr3_aa: CASSTPGQAIREQYF

clone_size: NA
v_call: TRBV4-1
d_call: NA
j_call: TRBJ1-4
cdr3_nt: TGCGCCAGCAGCCAAGTGGGGGGGTTTGAAAAACTGTTTTTT
cdr3_aa: CASSQVGGFEKLFF

clone_size: NA
v_call: TRBV29-1
d_call: NA
j_call: TRBJ2-7
cdr3_nt: TGCAGCGTTGAAAACTTTGGACAGACCCGCTACGAGCAGTACTTC
cdr3_aa: CSVENFGQTRYEQYF

clone_size: NA
v_call: TRBV18
d_call: NA
j_call: TRBJ1-5
cdr3_nt: TGTGCCAGCTCACCAAGCCGGACGGACCCTAATCAGCCCCAGCATTTT
cdr3_aa: CASSPSRTDPNQPQHF

clone_size: NA
v_call: TRBV5-1
d_call: NA
j_call: TRBJ1-2
cdr3_nt: TGCGCCAGCAGCCCCGATCTTACTAGCTATGGCTACACCTTC
cdr3_aa: CASSPDLTSYGYTF

clone_size: NA
v_call: TRBV5-6
d_call: NA
j_call: TRBJ1-2
cdr3_nt: TGTGCCAGCAGCTTGGACCGGTCTATTTTCCTCCACACCTTC
cdr3_aa: CASSLDRSIFLHTF

clone_size: NA
v_call: TRBV28
d_call: NA
j_call: TRBJ1-2
cdr3_nt: TGTGCCAGCAGTTTCGGTGCGGTGGGAGGCTACACCTTC
cdr3_aa: CASSFGAVGGYTF

clone_size: NA
v_call: TRBV7-2
d_call: NA
j_call: TRBJ1-2
cdr3_nt: TGTGCCAGCAGCTTAGGTGCGGCATCTAACTATGGCTACACCTTC
cdr3_aa: CASSLGAASNYGYTF

clone_size: NA
v_call: TRBV5-4
d_call: TRBD1
j_call: TRBJ1-2
cdr3_nt: TGTGCCAGCAGCTTGGGGGGGACAGATTTTTTAACGGGTGGCTACACCTTC
cdr3_aa: CASSLGGTDFLTGGYTF

clone_size: NA
v_call: TRBV5-6
d_call: TRBD1
j_call: TRBJ2-3
cdr3_nt: TGTGCCAGCAGCTTACAGGGGGTATCGGGAGATACGCAGTATTTT
cdr3_aa: CASSLQGVSGDTQYF

clone_size: NA
v_call: TRBV27
d_call: NA
j_call: TRBJ2-5
cdr3_nt: TGTGCCAGCAGGGTCGTCTCGGACCGTAGGGAGACCCAGTACTTC
cdr3_aa: CASRVVSDRRETQYF

clone_size: NA
v_call: TRBV15
d_call: TRBD2
j_call: TRBJ2-1
cdr3_nt: TGTGCCACCAGCAGAGATTCTAGCGGATACAATGAGCAGTTCTTC
cdr3_aa: CATSRDSSGYNEQFF

clone_size: NA
v_call: TRBV29-1
d_call: TRBD1
j_call: TRBJ2-7
cdr3_nt: TGCAGCATGTGGACAGGGGGAAGGGACGAGCAGTACTTC
cdr3_aa: CSMWTGGRDEQYF

clone_size: NA
v_call: TRBV19
d_call: NA
j_call: TRBJ2-5
cdr3_nt: TGTGCCACAAACCCTCGGGGGACAGTTCAAGAGACCCAGTACTTC
cdr3_aa: CATNPRGTVQETQYF

clone_size: NA
v_call: TRBV5-4
d_call: NA
j_call: TRBJ2-5
cdr3_nt: TGTGCCAGCAGCACGGACCCGGCGGAGACCCAGTACTTC
cdr3_aa: CASSTDPAETQYF

clone_size: NA
v_call: TRBV7-3
d_call: NA
j_call: TRBJ2-7
cdr3_nt: TGTGCCAGTTCCTTAGGGGACGAATACGAGCAGTACTTC
cdr3_aa: CASSLGDEYEQYF